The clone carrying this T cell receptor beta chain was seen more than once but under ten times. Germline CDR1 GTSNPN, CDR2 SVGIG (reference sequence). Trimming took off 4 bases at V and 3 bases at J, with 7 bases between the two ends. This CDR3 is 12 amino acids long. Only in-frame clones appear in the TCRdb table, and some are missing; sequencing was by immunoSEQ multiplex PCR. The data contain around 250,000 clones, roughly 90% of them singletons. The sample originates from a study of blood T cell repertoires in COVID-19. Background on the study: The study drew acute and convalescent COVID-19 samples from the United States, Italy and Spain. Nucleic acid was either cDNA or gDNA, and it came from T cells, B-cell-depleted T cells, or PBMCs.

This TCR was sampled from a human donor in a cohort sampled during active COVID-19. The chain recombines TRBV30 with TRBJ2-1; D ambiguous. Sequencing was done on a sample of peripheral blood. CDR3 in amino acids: CAWTEIYNEQFF. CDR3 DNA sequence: TGTGCCTGGACCGAGATCTACAATGAGCAGTTCTTC.